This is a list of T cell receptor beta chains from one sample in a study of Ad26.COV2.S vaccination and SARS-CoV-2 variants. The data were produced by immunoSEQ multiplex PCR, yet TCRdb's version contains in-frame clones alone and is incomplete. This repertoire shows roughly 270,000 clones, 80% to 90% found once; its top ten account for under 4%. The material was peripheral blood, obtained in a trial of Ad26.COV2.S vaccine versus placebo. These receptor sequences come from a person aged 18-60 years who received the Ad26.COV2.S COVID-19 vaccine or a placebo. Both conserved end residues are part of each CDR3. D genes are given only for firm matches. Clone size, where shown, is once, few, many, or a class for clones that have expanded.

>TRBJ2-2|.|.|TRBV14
CASSLSLGTGELFF
TGTGCCAGCAGCCTCAGCCTGGGAACCGGGGAGCTGTTTTTT
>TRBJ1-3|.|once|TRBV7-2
CASSSRTGSGNTIYF
TGTGCCAGCAGCTCTAGGACGGGCTCTGGAAACACCATATATTTT
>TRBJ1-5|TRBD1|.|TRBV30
CACNSQGGNQPQHF
TGTGCCTGTAACTCACAGGGGGGCAATCAGCCCCAGCATTTT
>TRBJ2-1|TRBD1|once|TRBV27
CASSDRVGSYNEQFF
TGTGCCAGCAGTGACAGGGTGGGCTCCTACAATGAGCAGTTCTTC
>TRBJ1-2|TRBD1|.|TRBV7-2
CASSLGQGGYGYTF
TGTGCCAGCAGCTTAGGACAGGGTGGCTATGGCTACACCTTC
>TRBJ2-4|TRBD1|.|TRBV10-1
CASRNRGLAKNIQYF
TGCGCCAGCAGGAACAGGGGGCTAGCCAAAAACATTCAGTACTTC
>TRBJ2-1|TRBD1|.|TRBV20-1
CSASKTGINEQFF
TGCAGTGCTAGTAAGACAGGGATCAATGAGCAGTTCTTC
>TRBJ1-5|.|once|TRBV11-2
CASSLMAGQQPQHF
TGTGCCAGCAGCTTAATGGCAGGTCAACAGCCCCAGCATTTT
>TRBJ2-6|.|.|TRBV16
CASSPSPSGANVLTF
TGTGCCAGCAGCCCCTCCCCCTCTGGGGCCAACGTCCTGACTTTC
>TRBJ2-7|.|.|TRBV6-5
CASRSSYEQYF
TGTGCCAGCAGGTCCTCCTACGAGCAGTACTTC
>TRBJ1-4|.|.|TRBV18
CASSPLENEKLFF
TGTGCCAGCTCACCACTGGAGAATGAAAAACTGTTTTTT
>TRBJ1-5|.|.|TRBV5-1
CASRVGLDQPQHF
TGCGCCAGCAGGGTAGGGCTCGATCAGCCCCAGCATTTT
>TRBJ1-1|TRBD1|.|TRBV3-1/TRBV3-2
CASSRPGTVEAFF
TGTGCCAGCAGCCGTCCCGGGACAGTTGAAGCTTTCTTT
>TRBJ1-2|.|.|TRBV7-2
CASSPANYGYTF
TGTGCCAGCAGCCCCGCTAACTATGGCTACACCTTC
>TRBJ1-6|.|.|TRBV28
CASSLTFNSPLHF
TGTGCCAGCAGTCTAACGTTTAATTCACCCCTCCACTTT
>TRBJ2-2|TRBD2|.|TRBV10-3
CAITPRQLAGNTGELFF
TGTGCCATCACCCCCCGCCAACTAGCGGGTAACACCGGGGAGCTGTTTTTT